This passage covers 19 T cell receptor beta chains from one sample sequenced in a study of shared clonotypes between healthy human individuals. Terminally differentiated effector memory CD45RA+ cells were left out of the naive CD8 fraction, which was CD45RO-negative and positively selected for CCR7. Some clones are missing from TCRdb's copy, which holds only in-frame ones; the method was immunoSEQ multiplex PCR. The sample holds 800,000 or so clones, approximately 96% seen once. Specimen: naive CD8+ T cells sorted from blood. The receptors shown here come from a man aged 30-40 years in good health.

The V call is TRBV9, the J call TRBJ2-2; D is undetermined. CDR1 SGDLS and CDR2 YYNGEE come from the germline V gene. Trimming took 4 bases from V and 0 from J, leaving 7 bases between them. The CDR3 loop spans 14 amino acids. CDR3: CASSLPANTGELFF. In nucleotides, the CDR3 is TGTGCCAGCAGCCTCCCGGCGAACACCGGGGAGCTGTTTTTT.

The gene calls are TRBV9 and TRBJ1-2; 8 bases fit TRBD1. Germline V lookup: CDR1 SGDLS, CDR2 YYNGEE. This CDR3 is built from 15 residues. The V gene end was trimmed by 3 bases and the J gene end by 8 bases; junction bases not matched to a gene: 12. The CDR3 loop is CASSAWDRPGEGYTF. CDR3 in DNA: TGTGCCAGCAGCGCATGGGACAGGCCCGGGGAGGGCTACACCTTC.

V usage is TRBV27 and J usage is TRBJ2-7; no clear D gene. Germline values: CDR1 MNHEY, CDR2 SMNVEV (reference sequence). V gave up 6 bases and J gave up 1 base, with 13 bases separating them. There are 14 residues in the CDR3. The CDR3 reads CASSPSRWSYEQYF. The DNA for the CDR3 is TGTGCCAGCAGCCCGAGCAGGTGGTCCTACGAGCAGTACTTC.

In regard to this clone: Other DNA sequences within the sample encode an identical CDR3. The rearrangement links TRBV6-5 to TRBJ2-2; D is unresolved. This CDR3 has 14 amino acids. CDR1 and CDR2 (germline): MNHEY, SVGAGI. Trimming removed 2 bases at V and 0 bases at J, with 4 bases between. The CDR3 here is CASSYGANTGELFF. CDR3 coding DNA: TGTGCCAGCAGTTACGGGGCGAACACCGGGGAGCTGTTTTTT.

This chain uses TRBV5-4 with TRBJ2-1, with D possibly TRBD2 on 5 matching bases. The CDR3 length is 16 residues. CDR1 SGHNT and CDR2 YYREEE come from the germline V gene (reference sequence). V gave up 3 bases and J gave up 3 bases, with 16 bases separating them. The CDR3 loop reads CASSSGPGGVYNEQFF. CDR3 sequence (DNA): TGTGCCAGCAGCTCCGGACCAGGAGGAGTCTACAATGAGCAGTTCTTC.

This CDR3 is CASSLAGTGVVEQYF. The CDR3, as DNA: TGCGCCAGCAGCTTAGCCGGGACGGGGGTAGTCGAGCAGTACTTC. V usage is TRBV5-1 and J usage is TRBJ2-7, with TRBD2 as a possible D gene (6 bases). The germline gives CDR1 SGHRS, CDR2 YFSETQ. Trimming took off 2 bases at V and 6 bases at J, with 18 bases between the two ends. The CDR3 consists of 15 residues.

This clone was observed once. CDR3 in DNA: TGTGCCAGCAGCTTAGTGGTTAACTCCTACAATGAGCAGTTCTTC. Amino acids: CASSLVVNSYNEQFF. The chain recombines TRBV7-9 with TRBJ2-1, with no clear D. The V end was cut by 1 base, the J end by 0 bases, with 7 bases between. The germline V gene encodes CDR1 SEHNR and CDR2 FQNEAQ (reference sequence). The CDR3 has 15 residues.

In its sample, this clone was seen once. The chain is built from TRBV9 and TRBJ2-1; a possible D gene is TRBD1 (6 bases). Germline CDR1 SGDLS, CDR2 YYNGEE. CDR3 length: 16 residues. V lost 0 bases and J lost 6, with 16 bases in between. CDR3 nucleotide sequence: TGTGCCAGCAGCGTAGTCCCCGCCACAGGGCGCAATGAGCAGTTCTTC. This sequence encodes CASSVVPATGRNEQFF.

This clone showed up just once. The rearrangement joins TRBV7-9 to TRBJ2-1; 9 nucleotides align to TRBD2. V dropped 3 bases and J dropped 9; count of bases not matched to a gene: 12. The CDR3 runs to 16 residues. Germline V gene sequence: CDR1 SEHNR, CDR2 FQNEAQ (reference sequence). Here the CDR3 DNA reads TGTGCCAGCAGCTTTCCCCCGGCGGGAGGGCCTGGTGAGCAGTTCTTC. Residues: CASSFPPAGGPGEQFF. Together with reference TRBV7-9 and TRBJ2-1, the CDR3 gives the full variable domain: DTGVSQNPRHKITKRGQNVTFRCDPISEHNRLYWYRQTLGQGPEFLTYFQNEAQLEKSRLLSDRFSAERPKGSFSTLEIQRTEQGDSAMYLCASSFPPAGGPGEQFFGPGTRLTVL.

The chain uses TRBV4-2 and TRBJ2-3, with 8 bases matching TRBD1. With V trimmed by 0 bases and J by 2 bases, 7 bases remained unmatched. The length of the CDR3 is 17 residues. Germline V gene sequence: CDR1 LGHNA, CDR2 YNFKEQ. The CDR3 bases are TGTGCCAGCAGCCAAGAAATTAGGACAGGGCTCACAGATACGCAGTATTTT. Amino acid sequence: CASSQEIRTGLTDTQYF.

This sequence joins TRBV18 and TRBJ2-1; D uncertain. The CDR3 is 12 amino acids. Trimming took 1 base from V and 5 from J, leaving 3 bases between them. Germline assignment: CDR1 KGHSH and CDR2 LQKENI. CDR3 loop: CASSPQDNEQFF. As DNA, the CDR3 is TGTGCCAGCTCACCACAAGACAATGAGCAGTTCTTC.

This sequence joins TRBV27 and TRBJ2-1; possible D gene TRBD2, 6 bases. CDR1 is MNHEY and CDR2 is SMNVEV in the germline V gene (reference sequence). Trimming took off 6 bases at V and 5 bases at J, with 11 bases between the two ends. The CDR3 is 13 residues long. The CDR3: CASSPSGDNEQFF. CDR3 sequence (DNA): TGTGCCAGCAGCCCCTCGGGGGACAATGAGCAGTTCTTC.

The chain is built from TRBV2 and TRBJ2-7; 7 bases are a match to TRBD1. V lost 7 bases, J lost 3 bases, and 3 bases stayed unmatched. This CDR3 has 12 amino acids. Germline V gives CDR1 SNHLY, CDR2 FYNNEI. CDR3 in DNA: TGTGCCAGCATGGGACAGCGCTACGAGCAGTACTTC. Translating gives CASMGQRYEQYF.

This chain joins TRBV15 and TRBJ2-3; D not certain. This CDR3 is 14 amino acids long. CDR1 and CDR2 from the germline V gene are LNHNV and YYDKDF (reference sequence). Trimming pared 3 bases from V and 4 bases from J, leaving 11 bases between. The CDR3 sequence: CATSSAFGADTQYF. The CDR3 region has the DNA TGTGCCACCAGCAGTGCGTTTGGGGCAGATACGCAGTATTTT. Supplemented by reference TRBV15 and TRBJ2-3, the full variable domain reads DAMVIQNPRYQVTQFGKPVTLSCSQTLNHNVMYWYQQKSSQAPKLLFHYYDKDFNNEADTPDNFQSRRPNTSFCFLDIRSPGLGDTAMYLCATSSAFGADTQYFGPGTRLTVL.

J is TRBJ1-2 and V is TRBV11-2; D ambiguous. The CDR3 spans 15 residues. Trimming took 5 bases from V and 8 from J, leaving 21 bases between them. Looked up from germline, CDR1 is SGHAT and CDR2 is FQNNGV. The CDR3, as DNA: TGTGCCAGCAGCCCCGTTTTCAGCGACGAACGGGGCTACACCTTC. Amino acids: CASSPVFSDERGYTF.

V is TRBV15 and J is TRBJ1-1; TRBD1 is a possible D gene (5 bases). CDR1 LNHNV and CDR2 YYDKDF come from the germline V gene (reference sequence). CDR3 length: 15 amino acids. V was clipped by 5 bases and J by 2 bases, with 15 bases between them. The CDR3 DNA reads as TGTGCCACCAGCCCCTTCGGGGCCCGCAACACTGAAGCTTTCTTT. It is translated as CATSPFGARNTEAFF.

In this sample, this clone turned up once. The chain links TRBV4-2 to TRBJ2-2; D is unclear. The CDR3 length is 11 residues. Germline CDR1 and CDR2: LGHNA and YNFKEQ. The V gene lost 6 bases and the J gene lost 3 bases, with 2 bases spanning the gap. Here the CDR3 reads CASRDTGELFF. CDR3 coding DNA: TGTGCCAGCAGGGACACCGGGGAGCTGTTTTTT.

This clone occurred a few times. The chain recombines TRBV6-5 with TRBJ1-2; perhaps TRBD1 as D (6 bases). This CDR3 is built from 14 residues. The V end lost 5 bases, the J end lost 7 bases, and 17 bases lay between the germline ends. Germline loops: CDR1 MNHEY, CDR2 SVGAGI. The CDR3 spells CASSKGGRVSGYTF. Written as DNA, the CDR3 is TGTGCCAGCAGTAAGGGGGGGCGGGTTTCTGGCTACACCTTC.

The rearrangement joins TRBV28 to TRBJ2-7; D ambiguous. Trimming stripped 4 bases from V and 0 bases from J, with 7 bases between. The CDR3 runs 13 residues. Germline V gene sequence: CDR1 MDHEN, CDR2 SYDVKM. The CDR3 nucleotides read TGTGCCAGCAGTTCGGCAGACTCCTACGAGCAGTACTTC. Translation gives CASSSADSYEQYF.